The present TCR beta chain was sequenced within a study of cytomegalovirus exposure and HLA in healthy donors. Use of 60 Vbeta and 13 Jbeta primers characterized the PCR. Clones were sequenced by immunoSEQ multiplex PCR, and TCRdb holds only the in-frame ones, with some missing. The repertoire holds 200,000 to 250,000 clones, with 77% as singletons. The CDR3 loop spans 13 amino acids. Per germline, CDR1 MNHEY and CDR2 SVGAGI. Broader study findings: The study recorded over 150 TCR beta chains that were cytomegalovirus-associated.

About this clone itself: Its antigen is still unknown. One end of the junction fails to match germline, which may point to a read error.

The receptor was derived from a woman in her fifties or sixties in good health and CMV-seropositive. The J gene is TRBJ1-1, the V gene TRBV6-5; no clear D gene. The sequencing sample was made of PBMCs. The CDR3 is CVSTLDFGTEAFF. The CDR3 DNA reads TGTGTCAGCACCCTGGACTTCGGCACTGAAGCTTTCTTT.